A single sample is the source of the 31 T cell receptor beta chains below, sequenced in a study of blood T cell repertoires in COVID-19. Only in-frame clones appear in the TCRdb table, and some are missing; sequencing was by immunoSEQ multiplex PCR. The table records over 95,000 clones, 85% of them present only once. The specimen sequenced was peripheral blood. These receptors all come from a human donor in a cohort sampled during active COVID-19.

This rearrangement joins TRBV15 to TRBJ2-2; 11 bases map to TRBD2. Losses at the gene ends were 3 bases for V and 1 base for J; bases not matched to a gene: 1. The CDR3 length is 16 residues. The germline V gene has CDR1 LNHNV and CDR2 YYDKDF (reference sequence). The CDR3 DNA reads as TGTGCCACCAGCAGGGGACTAGCGGAGAACACCGGGGAGCTGTTTTTT. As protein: CATSRGLAENTGELFF.

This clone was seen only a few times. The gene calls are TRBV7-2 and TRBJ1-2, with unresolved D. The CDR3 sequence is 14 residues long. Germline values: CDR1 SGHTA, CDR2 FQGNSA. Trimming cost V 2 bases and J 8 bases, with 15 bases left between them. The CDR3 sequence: CASSLLEVREGYTF. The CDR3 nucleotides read TGTGCCAGCAGCTTATTGGAGGTGCGGGAAGGCTACACCTTC.

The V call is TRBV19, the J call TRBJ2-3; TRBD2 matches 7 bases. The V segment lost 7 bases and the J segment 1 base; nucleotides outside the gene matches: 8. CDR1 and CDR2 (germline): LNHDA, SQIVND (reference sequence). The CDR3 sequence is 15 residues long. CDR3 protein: CASKLAPLGTDTQYF. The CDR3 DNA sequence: TGTGCCAGTAAACTAGCGCCACTCGGCACAGATACGCAGTATTTT.

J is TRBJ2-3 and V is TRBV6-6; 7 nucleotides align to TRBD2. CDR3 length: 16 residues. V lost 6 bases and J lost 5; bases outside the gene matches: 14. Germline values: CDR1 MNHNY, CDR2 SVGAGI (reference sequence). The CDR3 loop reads CASRSRDGGLIDTQYF. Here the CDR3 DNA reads TGTGCCAGCAGATCACGGGACGGGGGGTTGATAGATACGCAGTATTTT.

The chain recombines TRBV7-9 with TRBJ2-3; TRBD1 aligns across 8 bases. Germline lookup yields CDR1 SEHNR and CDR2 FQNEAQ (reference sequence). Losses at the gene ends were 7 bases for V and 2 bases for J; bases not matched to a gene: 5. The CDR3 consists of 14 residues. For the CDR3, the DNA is TGTGCCAGCATCCGGGACAGGCTCACAGATACGCAGTATTTT. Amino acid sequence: CASIRDRLTDTQYF.

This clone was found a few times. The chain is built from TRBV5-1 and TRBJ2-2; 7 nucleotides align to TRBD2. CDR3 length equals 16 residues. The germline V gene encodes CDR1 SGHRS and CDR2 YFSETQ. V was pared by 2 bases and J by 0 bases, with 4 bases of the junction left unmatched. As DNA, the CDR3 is TGCGCCAGCAGCTTCTGGCTAGCGGCGAACACCGGGGAGCTGTTTTTT. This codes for CASSFWLAANTGELFF.

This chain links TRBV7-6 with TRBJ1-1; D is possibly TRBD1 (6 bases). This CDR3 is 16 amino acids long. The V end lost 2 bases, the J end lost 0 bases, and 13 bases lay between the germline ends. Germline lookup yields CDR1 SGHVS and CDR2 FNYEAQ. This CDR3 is CASSLQGQILNTEAFF. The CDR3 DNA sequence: TGTGCCAGCAGCTTACAAGGACAGATTCTGAACACTGAAGCTTTCTTT.

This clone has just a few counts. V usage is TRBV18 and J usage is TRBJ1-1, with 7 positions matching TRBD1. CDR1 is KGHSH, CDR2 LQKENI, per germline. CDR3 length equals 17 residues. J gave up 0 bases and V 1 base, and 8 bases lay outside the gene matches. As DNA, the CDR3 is TGTGCCAGCTCACCACTGAACAACAGGGGTTTGAACACTGAAGCTTTCTTT. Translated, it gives CASSPLNNRGLNTEAFF.

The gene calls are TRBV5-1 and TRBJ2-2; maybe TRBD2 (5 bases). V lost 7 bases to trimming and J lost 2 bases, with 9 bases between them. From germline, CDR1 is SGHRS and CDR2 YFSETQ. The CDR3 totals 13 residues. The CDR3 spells CASGRGNTGELFF. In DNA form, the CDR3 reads TGCGCCAGCGGACGGGGAAACACCGGGGAGCTGTTTTTT.

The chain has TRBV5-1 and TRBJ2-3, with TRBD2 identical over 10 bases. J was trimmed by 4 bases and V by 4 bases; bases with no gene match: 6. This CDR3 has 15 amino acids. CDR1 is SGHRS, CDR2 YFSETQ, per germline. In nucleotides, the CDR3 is TGCGCCAGCAGCCCGGGGACTAGCGCTCCAGATACGCAGTATTTT. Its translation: CASSPGTSAPDTQYF. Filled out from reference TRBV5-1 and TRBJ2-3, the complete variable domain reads KAGVTQTPRYLIKTRGQQVTLSCSPISGHRSVSWYQQTPGQGLQFLFEYFSETQRNKGNFPGRFSGRQFSNSRSEMNVSTLELGDSALYLCASSPGTSAPDTQYFGPGTRLTVL.

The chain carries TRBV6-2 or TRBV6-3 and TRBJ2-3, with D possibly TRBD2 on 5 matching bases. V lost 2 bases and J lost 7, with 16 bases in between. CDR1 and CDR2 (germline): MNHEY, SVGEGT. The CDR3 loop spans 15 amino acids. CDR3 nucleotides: TGTGCCAGCAGTTACGGTCCGGGGAGTACCAATACGCAGTATTTT. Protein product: CASSYGPGSTNTQYF.

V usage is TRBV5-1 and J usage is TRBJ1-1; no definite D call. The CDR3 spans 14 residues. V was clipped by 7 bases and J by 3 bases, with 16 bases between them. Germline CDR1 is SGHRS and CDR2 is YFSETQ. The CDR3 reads CASHLGVLDTEAFF. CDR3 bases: TGCGCCAGCCACCTCGGGGTATTGGACACTGAAGCTTTCTTT.

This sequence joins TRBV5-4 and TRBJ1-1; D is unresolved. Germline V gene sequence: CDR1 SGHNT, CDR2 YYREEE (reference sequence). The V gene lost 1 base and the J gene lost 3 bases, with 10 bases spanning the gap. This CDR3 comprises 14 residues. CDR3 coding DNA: TGTGCCAGCAGCTTGCGGACTGACCACACTGAAGCTTTCTTT. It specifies CASSLRTDHTEAFF.

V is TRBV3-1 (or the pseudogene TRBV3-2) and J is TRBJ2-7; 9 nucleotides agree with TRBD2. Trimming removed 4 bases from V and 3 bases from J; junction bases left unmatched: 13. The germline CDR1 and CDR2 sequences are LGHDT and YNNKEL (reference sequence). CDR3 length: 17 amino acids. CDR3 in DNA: TGTGCCAGCAGCCCCGCCAGCGGGGGGTCCCCGGTCTACGAGCAGTACTTC. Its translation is CASSPASGGSPVYEQYF.

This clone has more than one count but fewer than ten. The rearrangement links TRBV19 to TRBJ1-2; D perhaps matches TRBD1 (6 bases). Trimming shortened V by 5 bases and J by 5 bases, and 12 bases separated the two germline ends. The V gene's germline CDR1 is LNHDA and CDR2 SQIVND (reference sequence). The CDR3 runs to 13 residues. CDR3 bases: TGTGCCAGTAGTTTACAGGGTAAATATGGCTACACCTTC. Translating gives CASSLQGKYGYTF.

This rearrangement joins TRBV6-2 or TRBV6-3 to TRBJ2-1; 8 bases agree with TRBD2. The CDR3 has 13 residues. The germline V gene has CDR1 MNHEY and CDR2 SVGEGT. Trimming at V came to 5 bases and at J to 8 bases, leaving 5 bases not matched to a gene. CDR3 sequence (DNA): TGTGCCAGCAGTCCGGGGGGGTTGTATGAGCAGTTCTTC. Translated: CASSPGGLYEQFF.

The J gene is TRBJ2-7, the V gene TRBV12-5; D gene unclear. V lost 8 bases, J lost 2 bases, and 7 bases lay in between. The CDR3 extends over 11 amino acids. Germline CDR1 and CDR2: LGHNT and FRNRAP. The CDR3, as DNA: TGTGCTAGTCCCTCCCCCTACGAGCAGTACTTC. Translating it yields CASPSPYEQYF.

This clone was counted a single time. The DNA of the CDR3 is TGTGCCAGCAGCCCCTCTAATAATTCACCCCTCCACTTT. This codes for CASSPSNNSPLHF. The chain carries TRBV6-2 or TRBV6-3 and TRBJ1-6; unclear D gene. Germline-derived CDR1 and CDR2 are MNHEY and SVGEGT. Trimming took 6 bases from V and 5 from J, leaving 8 bases between them. CDR3 length: 13 amino acids.

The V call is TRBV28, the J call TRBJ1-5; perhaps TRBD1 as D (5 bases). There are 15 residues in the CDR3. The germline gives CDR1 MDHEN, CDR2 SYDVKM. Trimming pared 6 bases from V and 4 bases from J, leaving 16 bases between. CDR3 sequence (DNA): TGTGCCAGCAGCCCAACCTCAGGGACTAATCAGCCCCAGCATTTT. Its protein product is CASSPTSGTNQPQHF.

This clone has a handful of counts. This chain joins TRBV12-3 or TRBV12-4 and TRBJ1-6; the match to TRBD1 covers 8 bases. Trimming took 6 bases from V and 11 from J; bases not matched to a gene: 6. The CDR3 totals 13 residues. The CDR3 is CASRPGGEAPLHF. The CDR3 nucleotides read TGTGCCAGCAGGCCAGGGGGCGAAGCACCCCTCCACTTT.

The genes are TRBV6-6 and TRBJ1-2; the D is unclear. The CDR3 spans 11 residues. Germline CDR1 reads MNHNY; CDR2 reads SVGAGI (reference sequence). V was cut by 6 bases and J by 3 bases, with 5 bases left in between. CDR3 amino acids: CASSPDYGYTF. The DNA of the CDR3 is TGTGCCAGCAGCCCCGACTATGGCTACACCTTC.

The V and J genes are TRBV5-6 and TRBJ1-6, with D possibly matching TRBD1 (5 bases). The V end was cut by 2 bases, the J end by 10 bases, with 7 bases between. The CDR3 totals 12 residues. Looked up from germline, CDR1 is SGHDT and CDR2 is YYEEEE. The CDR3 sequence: CASSLQVSPLHF. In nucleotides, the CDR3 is TGTGCCAGCAGCTTACAGGTCTCACCCCTCCACTTT. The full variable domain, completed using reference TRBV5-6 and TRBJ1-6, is DAGVTQSPTHLIKTRGQQVTLRCSPKSGHDTVSWYQQALGQGPQFIFQYYEEEERQRGNFPDRFSGHQFPNYSSELNVNALLLGDSALYLCASSLQVSPLHFGNGTRLTVT.

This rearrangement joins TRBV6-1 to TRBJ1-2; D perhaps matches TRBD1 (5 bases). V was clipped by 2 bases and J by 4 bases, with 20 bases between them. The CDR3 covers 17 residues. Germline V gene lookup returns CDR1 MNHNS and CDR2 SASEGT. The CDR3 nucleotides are TGTGCCAGCAGTGAAAGGTCCACCTTGGGACTCGGCTATGGCTACACCTTC. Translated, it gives CASSERSTLGLGYGYTF.

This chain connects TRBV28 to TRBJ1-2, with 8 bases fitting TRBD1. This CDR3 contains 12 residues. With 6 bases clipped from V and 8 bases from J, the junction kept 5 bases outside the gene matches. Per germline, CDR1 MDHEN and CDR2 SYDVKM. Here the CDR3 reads CASSSGGWGYTF. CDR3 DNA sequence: TGTGCCAGCAGCTCAGGGGGCTGGGGCTACACCTTC.

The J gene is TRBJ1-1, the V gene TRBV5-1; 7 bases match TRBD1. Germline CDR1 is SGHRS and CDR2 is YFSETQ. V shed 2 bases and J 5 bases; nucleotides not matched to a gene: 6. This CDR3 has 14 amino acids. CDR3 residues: CASSFSAGGTEAFF. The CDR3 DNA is TGCGCCAGCAGCTTTAGCGCAGGGGGGACTGAAGCTTTCTTT.

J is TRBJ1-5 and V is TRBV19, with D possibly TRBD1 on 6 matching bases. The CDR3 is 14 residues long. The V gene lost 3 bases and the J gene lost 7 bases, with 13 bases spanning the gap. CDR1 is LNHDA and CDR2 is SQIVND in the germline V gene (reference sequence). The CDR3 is CASSILGARQPQHF. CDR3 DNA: TGTGCCAGTAGTATTTTGGGGGCTCGGCAGCCCCAGCATTTT.

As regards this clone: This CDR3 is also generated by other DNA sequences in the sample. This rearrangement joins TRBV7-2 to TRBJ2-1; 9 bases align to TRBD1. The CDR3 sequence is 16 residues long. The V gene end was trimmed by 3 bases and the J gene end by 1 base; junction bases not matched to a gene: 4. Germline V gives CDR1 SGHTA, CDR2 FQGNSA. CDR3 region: CASSLGGTGSYNEQFF. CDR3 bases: TGTGCCAGCAGCTTGGGCGGGACAGGGTCCTACAATGAGCAGTTCTTC. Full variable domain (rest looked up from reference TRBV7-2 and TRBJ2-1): GAGVSQSPSNKVTEKGKDVELRCDPISGHTALYWYRQSLGQGLEFLIYFQGNSAPDKSGLPSDRFSAERTGGSVSTLTIQRTQQEDSAVYLCASSLGGTGSYNEQFFGPGTRLTVL.

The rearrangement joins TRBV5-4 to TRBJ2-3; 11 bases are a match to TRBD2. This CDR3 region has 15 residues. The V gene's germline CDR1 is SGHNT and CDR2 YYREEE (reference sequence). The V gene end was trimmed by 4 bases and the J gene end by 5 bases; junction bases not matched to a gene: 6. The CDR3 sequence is CASSGTSGGGDTQYF. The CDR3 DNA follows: TGTGCCAGCAGCGGTACTAGCGGGGGAGGAGATACGCAGTATTTT. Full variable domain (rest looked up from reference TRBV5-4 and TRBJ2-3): ETGVTQSPTHLIKTRGQQVTLRCSSQSGHNTVSWYQQALGQGPQFIFQYYREEENGRGNFPPRFSGLQFPNYSSELNVNALELDDSALYLCASSGTSGGGDTQYFGPGTRLTVL.

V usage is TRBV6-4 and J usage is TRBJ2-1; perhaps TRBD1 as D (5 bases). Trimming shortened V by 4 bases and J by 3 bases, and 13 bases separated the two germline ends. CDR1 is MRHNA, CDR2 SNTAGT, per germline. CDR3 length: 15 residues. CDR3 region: CASSVSQGDYNEQFF. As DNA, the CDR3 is TGTGCCAGCAGTGTCTCTCAGGGTGACTACAATGAGCAGTTCTTC.

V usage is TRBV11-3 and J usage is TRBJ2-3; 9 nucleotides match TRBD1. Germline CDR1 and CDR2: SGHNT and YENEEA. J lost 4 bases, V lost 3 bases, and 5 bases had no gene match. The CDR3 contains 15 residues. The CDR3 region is CASSFAGTGPDTQYF. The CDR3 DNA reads TGTGCCAGCAGCTTTGCAGGGACAGGGCCAGATACGCAGTATTTT.

The CDR3 region has the DNA TGTGCCTGGAGTGTCCAGACAGGGGCGCGCGGCTACACCTTC. This encodes CAWSVQTGARGYTF. V is TRBV30 and J is TRBJ1-2; 8 nucleotides agree with TRBD1. The V gene's germline CDR1 is GTSNPN and CDR2 SVGIG (reference sequence). The CDR3 covers 14 residues. Trimming cost V 0 bases and J 8 bases; bases outside gene matches: 8.